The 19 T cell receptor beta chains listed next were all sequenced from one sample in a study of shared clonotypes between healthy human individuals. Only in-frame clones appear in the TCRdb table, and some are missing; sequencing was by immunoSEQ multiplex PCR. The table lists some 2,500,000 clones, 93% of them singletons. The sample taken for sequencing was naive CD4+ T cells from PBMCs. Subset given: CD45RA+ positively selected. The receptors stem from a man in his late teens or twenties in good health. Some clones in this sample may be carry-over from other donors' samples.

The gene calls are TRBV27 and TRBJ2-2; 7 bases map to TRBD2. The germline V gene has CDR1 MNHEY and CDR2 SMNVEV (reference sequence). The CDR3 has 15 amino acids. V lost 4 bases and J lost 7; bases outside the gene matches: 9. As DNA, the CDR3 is TGTGCCAGCAGTTCCCTCGGGGGGTGGGGCGGGGAGCTGTTTTTT. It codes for CASSSLGGWGGELFF.

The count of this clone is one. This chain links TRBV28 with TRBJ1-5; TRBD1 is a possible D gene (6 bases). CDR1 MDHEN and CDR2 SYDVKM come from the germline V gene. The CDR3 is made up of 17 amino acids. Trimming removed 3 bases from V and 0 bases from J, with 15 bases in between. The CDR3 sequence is CASSFRPRQDSNQPQHF. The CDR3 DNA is TGTGCCAGCAGTTTCCGCCCGAGACAGGATAGCAATCAGCCCCAGCATTTT.

In nucleotides, the CDR3 is TGCAGCGTTGAAGTTGGCGGGGGAGGGTTTGAAGCTTTCTTT. This sequence encodes CSVEVGGGGFEAFF. The V and J genes are TRBV29-1 and TRBJ1-1; weak D call: TRBD1 (5 bases). CDR3 length: 14 residues. V was clipped by 1 base and J by 7 bases, with 16 bases between them. Germline V lookup: CDR1 SQVTM, CDR2 ANQGSEA.

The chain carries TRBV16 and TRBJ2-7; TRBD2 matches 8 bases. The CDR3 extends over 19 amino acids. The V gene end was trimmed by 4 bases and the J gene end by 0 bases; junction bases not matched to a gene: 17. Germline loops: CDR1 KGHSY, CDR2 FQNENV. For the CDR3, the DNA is TGTGCCAGCAGCCCGCGTGCTAGCGGGCGTACACCCAACTCCTACGAGCAGTACTTC. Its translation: CASSPRASGRTPNSYEQYF. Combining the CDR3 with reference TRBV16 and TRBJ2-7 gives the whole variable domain GEEVAQTPKHLVRGEGQKAKLYCAPIKGHSYVFWYQQVLKNEFKFLISFQNENVFDETGMPKERFSAKCLPNSPCSLEIQATKLEDSAVYFCASSPRASGRTPNSYEQYFGPGTRLTVT.

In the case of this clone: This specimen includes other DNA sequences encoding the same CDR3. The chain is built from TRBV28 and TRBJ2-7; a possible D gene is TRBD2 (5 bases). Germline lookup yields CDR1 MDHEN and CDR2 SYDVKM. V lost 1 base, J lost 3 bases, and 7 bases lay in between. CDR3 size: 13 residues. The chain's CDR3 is CASSLLARYEQYF. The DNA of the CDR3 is TGTGCCAGCAGTTTATTAGCGCGCTACGAGCAGTACTTC.

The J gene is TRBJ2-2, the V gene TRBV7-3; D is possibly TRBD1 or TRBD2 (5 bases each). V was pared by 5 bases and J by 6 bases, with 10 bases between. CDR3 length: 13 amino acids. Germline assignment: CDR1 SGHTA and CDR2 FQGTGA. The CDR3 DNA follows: TGTGCCAGCAGCCTAGGGGACCCCGGGGAGCTGTTTTTT. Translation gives CASSLGDPGELFF.

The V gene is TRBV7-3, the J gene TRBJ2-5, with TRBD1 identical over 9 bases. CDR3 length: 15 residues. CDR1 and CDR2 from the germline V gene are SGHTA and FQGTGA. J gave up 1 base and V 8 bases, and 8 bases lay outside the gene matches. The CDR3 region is CASARGTGRQETQYF. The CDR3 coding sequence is TGTGCCAGCGCACGTGGGACAGGGCGCCAAGAGACCCAGTACTTC.

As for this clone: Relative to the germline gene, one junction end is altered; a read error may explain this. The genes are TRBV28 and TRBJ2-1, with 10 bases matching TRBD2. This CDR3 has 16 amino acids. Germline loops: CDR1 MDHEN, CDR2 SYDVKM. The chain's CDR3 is CASGLDSSGSNNEQFF. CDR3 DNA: TGTGCCAGCGGTTTGGATTCTAGCGGGAGTAATAATGAGCAGTTCTTC.

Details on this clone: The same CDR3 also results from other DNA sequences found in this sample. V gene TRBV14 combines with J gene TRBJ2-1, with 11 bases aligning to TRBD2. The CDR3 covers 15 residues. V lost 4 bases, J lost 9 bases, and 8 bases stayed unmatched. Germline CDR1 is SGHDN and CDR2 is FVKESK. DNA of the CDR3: TGTGCCAGCAGCCGCGGGACTAGCGGTAGTGGTGAGCAGTTCTTC. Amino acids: CASSRGTSGSGEQFF.

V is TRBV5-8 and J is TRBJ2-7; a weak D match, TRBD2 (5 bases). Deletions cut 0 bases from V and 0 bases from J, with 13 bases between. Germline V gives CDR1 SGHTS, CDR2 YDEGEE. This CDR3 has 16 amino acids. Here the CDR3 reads CASSLGLWGDSYEQYF. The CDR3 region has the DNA TGTGCCAGCAGCTTGGGGCTTTGGGGAGACTCCTACGAGCAGTACTTC.

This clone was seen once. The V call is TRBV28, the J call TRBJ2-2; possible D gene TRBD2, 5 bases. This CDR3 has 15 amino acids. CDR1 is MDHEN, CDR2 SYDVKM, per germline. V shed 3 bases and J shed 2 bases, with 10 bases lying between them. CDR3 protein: CASSLGSVNTGELFF. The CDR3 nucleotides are TGTGCCAGCAGTTTGGGGAGCGTTAACACCGGGGAGCTGTTTTTT.

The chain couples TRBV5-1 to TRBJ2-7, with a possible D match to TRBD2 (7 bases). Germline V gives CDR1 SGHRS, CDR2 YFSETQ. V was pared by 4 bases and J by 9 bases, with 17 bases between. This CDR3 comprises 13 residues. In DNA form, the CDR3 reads TGCGCCAGCAGCCCGGAGGGGGGGCAAGGGCAGTACTTC. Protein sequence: CASSPEGGQGQYF.

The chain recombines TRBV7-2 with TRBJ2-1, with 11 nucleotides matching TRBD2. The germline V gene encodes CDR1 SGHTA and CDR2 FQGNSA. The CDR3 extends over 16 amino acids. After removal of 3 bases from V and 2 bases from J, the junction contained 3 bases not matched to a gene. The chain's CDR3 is CASSFLAGGTYNEQFF. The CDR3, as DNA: TGTGCCAGCAGCTTTCTAGCGGGAGGAACCTACAATGAGCAGTTCTTC.

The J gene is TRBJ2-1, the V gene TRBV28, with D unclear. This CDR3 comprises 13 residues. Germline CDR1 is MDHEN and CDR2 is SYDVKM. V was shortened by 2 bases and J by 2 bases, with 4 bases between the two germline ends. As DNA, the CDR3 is TGTGCCAGCAGTTTACCAGCCTACAATGAGCAGTTCTTC. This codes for CASSLPAYNEQFF.

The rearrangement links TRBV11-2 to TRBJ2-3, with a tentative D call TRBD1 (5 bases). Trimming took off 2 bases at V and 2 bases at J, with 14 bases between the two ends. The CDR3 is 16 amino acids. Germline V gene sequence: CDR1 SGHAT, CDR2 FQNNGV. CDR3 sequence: CASSLFSQAYTDTQYF. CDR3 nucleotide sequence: TGTGCCAGCAGCTTATTCTCACAGGCTTACACAGATACGCAGTATTTT.

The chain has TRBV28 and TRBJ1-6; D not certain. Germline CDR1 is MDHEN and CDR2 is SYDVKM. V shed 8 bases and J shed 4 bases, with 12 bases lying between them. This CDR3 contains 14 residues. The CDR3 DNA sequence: TGTGCCAGCCGAACCGGGTCTTATAATTCACCCCTCCACTTT. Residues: CASRTGSYNSPLHF.

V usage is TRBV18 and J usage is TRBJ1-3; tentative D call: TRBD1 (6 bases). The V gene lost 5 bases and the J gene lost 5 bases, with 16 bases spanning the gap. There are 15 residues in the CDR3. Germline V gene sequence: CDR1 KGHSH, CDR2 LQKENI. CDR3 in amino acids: CASSDTGPRRNTIYF. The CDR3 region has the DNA TGTGCCAGCTCAGACACAGGGCCTCGGAGAAACACCATATATTTT.

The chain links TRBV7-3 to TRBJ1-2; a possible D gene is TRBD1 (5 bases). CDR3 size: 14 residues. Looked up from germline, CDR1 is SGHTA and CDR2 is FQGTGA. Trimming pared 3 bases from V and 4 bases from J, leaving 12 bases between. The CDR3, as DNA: TGTGCCAGCAGCTTCGCAGGGCCACCCTATGGCTACACCTTC. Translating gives CASSFAGPPYGYTF.

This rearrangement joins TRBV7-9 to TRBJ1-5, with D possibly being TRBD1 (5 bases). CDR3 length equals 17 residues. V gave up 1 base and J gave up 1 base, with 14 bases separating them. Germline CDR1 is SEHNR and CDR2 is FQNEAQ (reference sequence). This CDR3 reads CASSLGAGDLSNQPQHF. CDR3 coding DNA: TGTGCCAGCAGCTTAGGGGCCGGGGACCTCAGCAATCAGCCCCAGCATTTT.